This T cell receptor beta chain was captured in a study of cytomegalovirus exposure and HLA in healthy donors. The sample holds a few counts of this clone. The target antigen is unknown. Study-wide findings and caveats: Sequencing likely caused a cluster of highly shared sequence variants.

PCR used 60 Vbeta primers and 13 Jbeta primers. Generated by immunoSEQ multiplex PCR, the TCRdb table keeps only in-frame clones and is missing some. This sample carries about 180,000 clones, around 80% of them seen once, and the ten largest clones take 1.4%. Germline values: CDR1 MNHEY, CDR2 SVGAGI. Trimming at V came to 4 bases and at J to 3 bases, leaving 2 bases not matched to a gene. This CDR3 region has 15 residues. The sequence was obtained from a girl under 18 in good health and CMV-seropositive. The chain uses TRBV6-5 and TRBJ2-4, with 11 bases fitting TRBD1. Sequenced: PBMCs. The CDR3 reads CASSLGQGDKNIQYF. The CDR3 DNA is TGTGCCAGCAGTTTGGGACAGGGGGACAAAAACATTCAGTACTTC.